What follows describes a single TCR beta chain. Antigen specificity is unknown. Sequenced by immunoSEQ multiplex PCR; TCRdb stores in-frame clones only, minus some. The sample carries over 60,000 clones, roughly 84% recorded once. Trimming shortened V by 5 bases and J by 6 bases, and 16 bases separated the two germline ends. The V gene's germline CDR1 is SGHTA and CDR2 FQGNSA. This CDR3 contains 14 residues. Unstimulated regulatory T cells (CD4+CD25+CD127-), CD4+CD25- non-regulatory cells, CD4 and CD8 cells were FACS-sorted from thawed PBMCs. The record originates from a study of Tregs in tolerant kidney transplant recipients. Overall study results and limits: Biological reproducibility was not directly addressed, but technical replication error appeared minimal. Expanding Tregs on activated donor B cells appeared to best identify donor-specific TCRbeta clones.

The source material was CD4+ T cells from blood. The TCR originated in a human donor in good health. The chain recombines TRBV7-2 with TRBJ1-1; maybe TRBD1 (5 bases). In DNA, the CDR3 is TGTGCCAGCAGCCCACGAGGAGGGGTCCCTGAAGCTTTCTTT. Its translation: CASSPRGGVPEAFF.